This TCR beta chain was profiled in a study of cytomegalovirus exposure and HLA in healthy donors (dated by TCRdb to between 2016 and 2019). At the level of the whole study: An earlier analysis of about 530 of the donors reported approximately 280 Gb of sequence data and some 110 million unique TCR beta sequences obtained from about 180 million T cells. An early release covering over 500 HLA-typed donors comprised approximately 300 gigabases of sequencing data and some 79 million unique TCR sequences. The genetic ancestry cluster associated with self-reported Caucasian donors included about 81% of the 398 genotyped donors. The study was designed to test whether signatures of past pathogen exposure could be identified by cataloging public T cell receptors. The study profiled the T cell repertoires of some 610 subjects by immunosequencing and related them to cytomegalovirus serostatus. Besides the first cohort of roughly 700 subjects, a separate validation cohort made up of around 120 different subjects was used. High-throughput TCR immunosequencing, statistical association of individual TCRs with disease status, and machine learning were combined to predict cytomegalovirus infection status. A later analysis re-examined previously published TCR beta repertoires from just over 650 donors and added high-resolution HLA genotyping to investigate patterns of TCR occurrence. In the later analysis, no new phenotypic data were used to find candidate immune exposures; instead, reliance was placed on TCR beta sequences and their occurrence across donors. In an earlier analysis of 500 to 650 of the donors, high-throughput TCR beta sequencing was used to judge whether each TCR beta V gene segment behaved as functional or pseudogenic. Donor age, sex, ethnicity and CMV serostatus were collected together with the repertoire data. A later genetic analysis took genome-wide SNP genotypes for 398 of the 666 donors and used that subset as a discovery cohort. Every discovery cohort repertoire had been produced on one sequencing platform. Both class I and class II loci were covered by HLA typing, at four-digit resolution. The number of donors typed differed by locus, with about 620-630 for A, B, C, DRB1 and DQB1, more than 500 for DQA1, approximately 580 for DPA1, and some 450 for DPB1. Because of strong linkage in the cohort, a few DR-DQ haplotypes were treated as single units for association and clustering. On average, around 240,000 unique TCR beta nucleotide sequences were sequenced per donor among a few hundred genotyped donors of the cohort, with 15% to 20% of those sequences being non-productive. The research as a whole found: V-gene and J-gene trimming of TCR beta chains was associated with a missense DCLRE1C variant in a later genetic analysis, and the association was replicated in an independent cohort. A cluster of highly shared sequence variants was judged likely to represent a technical artifact of the sequencing pipeline. The classifier was reported to diagnose cytomegalovirus status with high specificity and sensitivity in both the original cohort and the validation cohort. In a later genetic analysis, fewer N-insertions in productive TCRs were reported among donors in an Asian-associated ancestry cluster than the approximately 710-donor mean. The authors suggested that the approach could potentially be generalized to other disease states and immunological phenotypes. Most TCR sequences were observed very rarely across donors, whereas some public TCRs were present in many individuals. In a later analysis, several top co-occurrence clusters were reported to appear linked to parvovirus B19, influenza, CMV and Epstein-Barr virus. For the cohort, immune exposure information was limited to CMV serostatus. The study gave a list of under 200 TCR beta chains associated with cytomegalovirus. In an earlier analysis of some 500 of the donors, most TCR beta V segments were observed in productive rearrangements about 87% or about 30% of the time, broadly matching IMGT annotations. The presence/absence analyses assumed that sequencing depth was roughly uniform across donors, and that assumption may not be true. Because the 87-base-pair reads could not distinguish some IMGT-functional V segments, including TRBV6-2 and TRBV6-3, those segments were excluded. A further reported finding was that TCR beta sequences accurately predicted the HLA-A and HLA-B alleles for most subjects in the first cohort. Because counts were too low, roughly 16 rarely observed V segments, including chromosome 9 orphons, were left out of the earlier analysis of some 640 of the donors. In vitro tests confirmed that three of the cytomegalovirus-associated TCR beta chains recognize cytomegalovirus antigens. When HLA alleles, especially DR and DQ, strongly co-occurred, TCR associations were difficult to assign to individual alleles. According to a later analysis, TCR association rates differed among HLA loci, with DRB1 alleles showing the most associated TCRs and HLA-C alleles showing the fewest. Only TCR beta chains were sequenced in this cohort, and the absence of alpha or paired-chain data limited detectable features. At a false discovery rate of 0.05, a later analysis linked under 20,000 TCR beta sequences to specific HLA alleles. Correlated functional status among segregating V segments might be attributable to linkage disequilibrium, but an unknown experimental factor could not be ruled out. In a later analysis, HLA-associated TCR beta chains showed more clonal expansion and lower generation probabilities than non-associated chains that were equally common. In a later analysis, most CMV-associated TCR beta chains were found to appear HLA-restricted, with HLA associations seemingly driven largely by CMV exposure. Because HLA typing was unavailable for some donors at each locus, only the typed subset was used in association tests.

The cohort was made up of roughly 670 healthy bone marrow donors. Cohort members were all nominally healthy when sampled, although unrecorded immune exposures were likely present. The donor was CMV seronegative and was included in the group of 352 seronegative cohort members. A peripheral blood sample was collected from each donor, and TCR beta sequencing was performed on peripheral blood mononuclear cells. The Qiagen DNeasy Blood Extraction Kit was used to extract genomic DNA from the blood cell samples. The germline V end is reduced by 0 bases and the J end by 1 base; junction bases left unmatched: 7. The CDR3 has 16 amino acids, counting the end cysteine and phenylalanine. Only the CDR3 part of the read is kept: 48 bases, read in frame from the first base. The germline V gene sets CDR1 to SGHRS and CDR2 to YFSETQ. Library preparation used the immunoSEQ multiplex PCR assay. For the multiplex PCR, a mixture combining 60 forward primers for TCR Vbeta segments and 13 reverse primers for TCR Jbeta segments was used. A multiplex PCR assay on genomic DNA amplified the CDR3 region of rearranged TCR beta genes. Amplified TCR beta libraries were sequenced as 87-base-pair reads on the Illumina HiSeq System. Per the original workflow: In a later analysis, approximately 74 million unique TCR beta chains were counted across the 650 to 750 repertoires, and roughly 10 million of these chains were shared by at least two donors. Raw reads were error-corrected and collapsed into unique sequences with a nearest-neighbor algorithm that merged closely related sequences to remove PCR and sequencing errors. To assign V, D and J gene segments, CDR3 sequences were aligned to IMGT reference sequences. Each retained sequence needed at least a six-nucleotide match to both a V gene segment and a J gene segment. A rearrangement was called productive if the CDR3 had no stop codons and remained in frame with V and J, and every other rearrangement was called non-productive. Following IMGT convention, CDR3 was defined as the stretch from the second conserved V-encoded cysteine up to the conserved J-encoded phenylalanine. The earlier analysis of roughly 590 of the donors excluded any sequence lacking an unambiguous match to a single V gene segment. In an earlier analysis of approximately 550 of the donors, V segments were called functional above 56.7% productive rearrangements and were called segregating when the between-donor standard deviation exceeded 5%. A statistical classification framework was developed to diagnose cytomegalovirus status using the catalog of TCR beta chain sequences. V and J gene assignment, in a later analysis, came from comparing TCR nucleotide sequences with IMGT/GENE-DB human TR gene sequences. Using the TCRdist pipeline, a later analysis assigned CDR3 sequences along with most-parsimonious VDJ recombination scenarios. A later analysis defined each TCR beta chain by its CDR3 amino acid sequence plus V-gene family, and excluded reads lacking a unique V-gene family. To address suspected cross-contamination and a sequencing artifact, a later analysis removed approximately 590 highly shared, low-generation-probability nucleotide sequences. For each public chain, a later analysis derived a clonal expansion index from normalized ranks of inferred template counts within each repertoire. In a later analysis, generation probabilities were computed using a VDJ recombination model fitted to out-of-frame rearrangements, and the results were checked against IGoR. Hypergeometric tests were used in a later analysis to score TCR-TCR, TCR-HLA and TCR-CMV co-occurrence, with a repertoire-size bias correction applied to the TCR pairs. In a later analysis, false discovery rates were estimated by permuting HLA or CMV assignments 20 times. In a later analysis, co-occurring TCRs were grouped using DBSCAN, and TCRdist sequence similarity was added for clustering within HLA-allele-positive subsets. Repertoires with fewer than 30,000 or more than 120,000 public chains were left out of co-occurrence clustering, as were four to six repertoires with anomalous nucleotide sharing. Imported from immuneACCESS, the table was reduced by TCRdb to in-frame sequences with V and J called. These copies leave out some clones; in studies compared against another copy, an unresolved V gene accounts for under half, and the cause of the remainder is not known. That table supplies the V and J calls and clone size; D and trimming were determined from the DNA. This sample gives fewer than 250,000 clones in total; 60% to 85% of them show up just once. Around a sixth of the sample is in the top ten clones.

As regards this clone: Its recognized antigen is unknown. No much larger clone exists at a distance of one base, and base qualities are not known.

This receptor chain uses TRBV5-1 and TRBJ2-7; TRBD1 lines up with 7 middle nucleotides. This TCR was sampled from a man aged 40-49 years in good health and CMV-seronegative. What was sequenced was PBMCs. Here is the DNA: TGCGCCAGCAGCTTGGGGGGGACAGCCATTTCCTACGAGCAGTACTTC. Its product reads: CASSLGGTAISYEQYF.